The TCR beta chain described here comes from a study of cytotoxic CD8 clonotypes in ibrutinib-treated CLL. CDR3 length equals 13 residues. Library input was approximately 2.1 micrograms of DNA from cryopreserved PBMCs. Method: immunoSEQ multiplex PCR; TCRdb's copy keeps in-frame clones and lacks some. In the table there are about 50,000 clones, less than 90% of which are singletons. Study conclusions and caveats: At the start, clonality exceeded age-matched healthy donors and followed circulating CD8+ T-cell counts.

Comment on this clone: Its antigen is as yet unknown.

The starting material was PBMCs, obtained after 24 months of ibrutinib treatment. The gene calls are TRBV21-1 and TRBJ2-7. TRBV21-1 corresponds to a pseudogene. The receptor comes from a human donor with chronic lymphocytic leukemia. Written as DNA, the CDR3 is TGTGCCAGCACGGGGGGACAGCTTGTAGAGCAGTACTTC. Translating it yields CASTGGQLVEQYF.